This T cell receptor beta chain was found in a study of blood T cell repertoires in COVID-19. Across the whole study: PBMCs, B-cell-depleted T cells, or T cells provided the cDNA or gDNA that made up the material.

The CDR3 is 15 residues long. Germline V gene lookup returns CDR1 MGHRA and CDR2 YSYEKL. Losses at the gene ends were 4 bases for V and 1 base for J; bases not matched to a gene: 6. Repertoires were generated with immunoSEQ multiplex PCR, while TCRdb's copy carries only in-frame clones and drops some. The data show about 270,000 clones, 80% to 85% seen once. The TCR originated in a woman aged 55 to 70 with active or convalescent COVID-19. The chain recombines TRBV4-1 with TRBJ2-5, with 7 bases identical to TRBD1. Sequencing was carried out using peripheral blood. CDR3 residues: CASSPLGTAQETQYF. CDR3 in DNA: TGCGCCAGCAGCCCCCTGGGGACAGCCCAAGAGACCCAGTACTTC.